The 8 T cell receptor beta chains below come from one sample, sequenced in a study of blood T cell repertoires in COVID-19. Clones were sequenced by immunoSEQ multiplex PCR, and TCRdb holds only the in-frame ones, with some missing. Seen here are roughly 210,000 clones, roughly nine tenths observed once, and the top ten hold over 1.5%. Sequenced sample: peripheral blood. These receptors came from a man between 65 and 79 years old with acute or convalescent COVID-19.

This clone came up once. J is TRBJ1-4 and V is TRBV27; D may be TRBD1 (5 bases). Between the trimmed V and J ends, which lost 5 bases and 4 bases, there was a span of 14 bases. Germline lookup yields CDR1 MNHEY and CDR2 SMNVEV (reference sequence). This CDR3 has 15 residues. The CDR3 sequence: CASSMGGDLNEKLFF. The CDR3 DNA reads TGTGCCAGCAGTATGGGCGGGGACCTTAATGAAAAACTGTTTTTT.

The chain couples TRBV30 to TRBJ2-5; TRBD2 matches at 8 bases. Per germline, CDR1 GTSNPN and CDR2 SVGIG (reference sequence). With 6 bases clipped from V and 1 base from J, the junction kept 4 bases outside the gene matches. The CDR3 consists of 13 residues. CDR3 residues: CACRTSGQETQYF. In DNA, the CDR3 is TGTGCCTGCAGAACTAGCGGCCAAGAGACCCAGTACTTC.

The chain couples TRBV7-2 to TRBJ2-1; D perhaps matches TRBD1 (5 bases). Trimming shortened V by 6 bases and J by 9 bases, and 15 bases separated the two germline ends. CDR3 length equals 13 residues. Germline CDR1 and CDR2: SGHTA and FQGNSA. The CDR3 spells CASRQQVRGEQFF. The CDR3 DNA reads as TGTGCCAGCAGGCAGCAAGTAAGGGGTGAGCAGTTCTTC.

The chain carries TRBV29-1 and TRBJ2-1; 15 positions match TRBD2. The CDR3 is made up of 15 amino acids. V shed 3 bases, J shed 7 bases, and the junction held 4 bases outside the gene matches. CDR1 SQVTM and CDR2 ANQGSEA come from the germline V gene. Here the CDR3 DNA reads TGCAGCGTTGACGAAGGGACTAGCGGGAGGAATGAGCAGTTCTTC. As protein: CSVDEGTSGRNEQFF.

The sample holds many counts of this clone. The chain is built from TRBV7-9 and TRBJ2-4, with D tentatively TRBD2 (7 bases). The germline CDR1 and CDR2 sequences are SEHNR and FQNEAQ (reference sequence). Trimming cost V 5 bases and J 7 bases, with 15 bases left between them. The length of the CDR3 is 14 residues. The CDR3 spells CASSQSGGKNIQYF. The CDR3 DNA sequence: TGTGCCAGCAGCCAGTCGGGGGGCAAGAACATTCAGTACTTC.

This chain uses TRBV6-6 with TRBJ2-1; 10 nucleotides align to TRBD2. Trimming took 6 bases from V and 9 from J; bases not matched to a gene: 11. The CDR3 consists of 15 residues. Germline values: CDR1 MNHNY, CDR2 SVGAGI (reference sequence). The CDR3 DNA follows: TGTGCCAGCAGAACCGGGACTAGCGCTCGGGGTGAGCAGTTCTTC. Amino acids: CASRTGTSARGEQFF.

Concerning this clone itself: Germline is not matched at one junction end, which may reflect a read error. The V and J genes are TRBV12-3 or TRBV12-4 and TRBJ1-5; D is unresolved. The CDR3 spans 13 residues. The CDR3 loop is CASTLPPGQPQHF. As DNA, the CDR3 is TGTGCCAGCACTTTACCCCCGGGTCAGCCCCAGCATTTT.

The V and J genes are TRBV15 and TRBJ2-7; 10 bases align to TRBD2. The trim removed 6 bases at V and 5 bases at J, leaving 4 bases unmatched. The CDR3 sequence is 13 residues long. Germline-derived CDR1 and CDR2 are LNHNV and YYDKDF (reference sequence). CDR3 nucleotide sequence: TGTGCCACCAGGGCTAGCGGGAGTCACGAGCAGTACTTC. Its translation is CATRASGSHEQYF.